The 22 T cell receptor beta chains presented below share a single source sample, sequenced in a study of identical twins. TCRdb independently ran MiXCR on the 5' RACE reads; one entry per CDR3 protein. The table records approximately 220,000 distinct CDR3 sequences, 7.5% of them present only once. The same data also contributed to another study, on yellow fever vaccine responses in identical twins.

Sequenced input: memory (CD45RO+) T cells sorted from blood. The receptor source for this set is a woman between 18 and 30 years old in good health.

The CDR3 sequence is CASGTMDSTNYGYTF. CDR3 sequence (DNA): TGCGCCAGCGGTACTATGGACAGCACTAACTATGGCTACACCTTC. The chain has TRBV5-1 and TRBJ1-2, with a weak D call TRBD1 (6 bases). The CDR3 consists of 15 residues. Trimming stripped 7 bases from V and 0 bases from J, with 16 bases between. Per the germline V gene, CDR1 is SGHRS and CDR2 is YFSETQ.

Many counts were recorded for this clonotype. For the CDR3, the DNA is TGCGCCAGCAGCTTGGAGGGACGGCGCACAGATACGCAGTATTTT. Its translation: CASSLEGRRTDTQYF. The chain couples TRBV5-1 to TRBJ2-3; D assignment may be TRBD1 or TRBD2 (5 bases each). The CDR3 has 15 residues. Germline V CDR1 and CDR2: SGHRS, YFSETQ. Between the trimmed V and J ends, which lost 0 bases and 1 base, there was a span of 9 bases.

The J gene is TRBJ2-1, the V gene TRBV20-1, with D perhaps matching TRBD2 (6 bases). The CDR3 extends over 14 amino acids. V was trimmed by 0 bases and J by 7 bases, leaving 13 bases between them. The V gene's germline CDR1 is DFQATT and CDR2 SNEGSKA (reference sequence). CDR3 region: CSARDLRLGNEQFF. CDR3 coding DNA: TGCAGTGCTAGAGATCTTCGACTAGGGAATGAGCAGTTCTTC.

This clonotype was observed a handful of times. As DNA, the CDR3 is TGCGCCAGCAGGGAGTATCGTAGCACAGATACGCAGTATTTT. It translates to CASREYRSTDTQYF. This chain uses TRBV5-1 with TRBJ2-3, with no clear D. Germline V gives CDR1 SGHRS, CDR2 YFSETQ. The CDR3 has 14 residues. V dropped 5 bases and J dropped 0 bases, with 10 bases sitting between them.

Many counts were recorded for this clonotype. The CDR3 sequence: CASSLALASGELFF. The CDR3, as DNA: TGTGCCAGCAGCTTAGCGTTAGCCTCCGGGGAGCTGTTTTTT. The chain joins TRBV7-2 to TRBJ2-2, with D uncertain. This CDR3 is 14 amino acids long. CDR1 is SGHTA, CDR2 FQGNSA, per germline. V was trimmed by 0 bases and J by 6 bases, leaving 8 bases between them. Together with reference TRBV7-2 and TRBJ2-2, the CDR3 gives the full variable domain: GAGVSQSPSNKVTEKGKDVELRCDPISGHTALYWYRQSLGQGLEFLIYFQGNSAPDKSGLPSDRFSAERTGGSVSTLTIQRTQQEDSAVYLCASSLALASGELFFGEGSRLTVL.

This clonotype was recorded a few times. The chain uses TRBV20-1 and TRBJ2-7; the match to TRBD2 covers 9 bases. V lost 4 bases, J lost 0 bases, and 4 bases stayed unmatched. CDR1 and CDR2 from the germline V gene are DFQATT and SNEGSKA (reference sequence). CDR3 length equals 14 residues. The CDR3, as DNA: TGCAGTGCTATTATAGCGGGGGTCTCCTACGAGCAGTACTTC. It codes for CSAIIAGVSYEQYF.

V and J are TRBV6-1 and TRBJ1-3; D might be TRBD1 (6 bases). The CDR3 runs 15 residues. Germline V CDR1 and CDR2: MNHNS, SASEGT. V lost 1 base, J lost 4 bases, and 11 bases lay in between. This CDR3 reads CASSEGGQNGNTIYF. The CDR3 DNA sequence: TGTGCCAGCAGTGAAGGAGGACAGAACGGAAACACCATATATTTT.

This clonotype appeared many times. The rearrangement uses TRBV5-1 and TRBJ2-3; no clear D gene. The ends were cut back, 3 bases at V and 2 bases at J, with 25 bases in the middle. Per the germline V gene, CDR1 is SGHRS and CDR2 is YFSETQ. This CDR3 region has 19 residues. For the CDR3, the DNA is TGCGCCAGCAGCTCGCGGCCCCCGCACGAGATCGGCTACACAGATACGCAGTATTTT. Protein sequence: CASSSRPPHEIGYTDTQYF.

The chain uses TRBV20-1 and TRBJ2-5; D might be TRBD1 (5 bases). Germline CDR1 and CDR2: DFQATT and SNEGSKA (reference sequence). The CDR3 loop spans 15 amino acids. As DNA, the CDR3 is TGCAGCCCTAAAAGGGGCAGCGACCAACAAGAGACCCAGTACTTC. Translated, it gives CSPKRGSDQQETQYF.

As regards this clonotype: Being one base from a much bigger clone, this may be a read error. J is TRBJ1-5 and V is TRBV3-1; D not resolved. The CDR3 extends over 15 amino acids. The germline gives CDR1 LGHDT, CDR2 YNNKEL (reference sequence). In nucleotides, the CDR3 is TGTGCCACCAGCCAAGATGGGAGCAGCAATCAGCCCCAGCATTTT. This encodes CATSQDGSSNQPQHF.

This chain connects TRBV2 to TRBJ2-1, with 8 positions matching TRBD2. CDR3 length: 15 amino acids. V lost 6 bases to trimming and J lost 8 bases; unmatched junction nucleotides: 12. CDR1 and CDR2 (germline): SNHLY, FYNNEI. The CDR3 spells CASSPRGLGTHEQFF. The CDR3 coding sequence is TGTGCCAGCAGCCCAAGGGGACTAGGTACCCATGAGCAGTTCTTC. Using reference TRBV2 and TRBJ2-1 for the parts outside the CDR3, the full variable domain is EPEVTQTPSHQVTQMGQEVILRCVPISNHLYFYWYRQILGQKVEFLVSFYNNEISEKSEIFDDQFSVERPDGSNFTLKIRSTKLEDSAMYFCASSPRGLGTHEQFFGPGTRLTVL.

The V gene is TRBV29-1, the J gene TRBJ2-2; 9 nucleotides align to TRBD1. In germline, CDR1 is SQVTM, CDR2 ANQGSEA. Unmatched junction bases numbered 3, after V lost 4 bases and J lost 6 bases. This CDR3 spans 13 amino acids. CDR3 sequence: CSVVQGAAGELFF. For the CDR3, the DNA is TGCAGCGTTGTACAGGGGGCGGCCGGGGAGCTGTTTTTT.

This clonotype was counted between two and nine times. The chain links TRBV20-1 to TRBJ2-7, with 7 nucleotides matching TRBD2. V lost 6 bases, J lost 2 bases, and 4 bases stayed unmatched. Per the germline V gene, CDR1 is DFQATT and CDR2 is SNEGSKA (reference sequence). The CDR3 has 12 residues. The CDR3 sequence is CSAQAGAYEQYF. The CDR3 bases are TGCAGTGCCCAGGCGGGGGCCTACGAGCAGTACTTC.

This clonotype was found a few times. The V call is TRBV14, the J call TRBJ1-1, with D perhaps matching TRBD1 (5 bases). Germline loops: CDR1 SGHDN, CDR2 FVKESK. This CDR3 is built from 13 residues. Trimming removed 5 bases at V and 1 base at J, with 8 bases between. The CDR3: CASSWGRNTEAFF. The CDR3, as DNA: TGTGCCAGCAGCTGGGGCAGGAACACTGAAGCTTTCTTT.

This clonotype was counted ten times or more. The chain uses TRBV5-1 and TRBJ2-2; TRBD1 agrees at 7 bases. The CDR3 is made up of 15 amino acids. The ends lost 0 bases at V and 5 bases at J; junction bases unmatched: 4. Germline V gene sequence: CDR1 SGHRS, CDR2 YFSETQ. This CDR3 is CASSLESRGTGELFF. As DNA, the CDR3 is TGCGCCAGCAGCTTGGAGTCCAGGGGGACCGGGGAGCTGTTTTTT.

As concerns this clonotype: This may arise from a read error, as a much more abundant clone is one base away. The chain carries TRBV20-1 and TRBJ2-2; D remains ambiguous. Germline values: CDR1 DFQATT, CDR2 SNEGSKA (reference sequence). The CDR3 runs 15 residues. CDR3 coding DNA: TGCTGTGCTAGAGCCCGGAAATCGAACACCGGGGAGCTGTTTTTT. The encoded protein is CCARARKSNTGELFF.

This clonotype was seen only a few times. This chain uses TRBV2 with TRBJ2-7; D ambiguous. V was shortened by 3 bases and J by 0 bases, with 9 bases between the two germline ends. The germline gives CDR1 SNHLY, CDR2 FYNNEI. There are 14 residues in the CDR3. Written as DNA, the CDR3 is TGTGCCAGCAGTGATGGAGTTTACTCCTACGAGCAGTACTTC. Translating gives CASSDGVYSYEQYF.

The sample holds many counts of this clonotype. The V call is TRBV20-1, the J call TRBJ2-3; TRBD2 aligns across 9 bases. Germline V gene data show CDR1 as DFQATT and CDR2 as SNEGSKA (reference sequence). The CDR3 sequence is 15 residues long. With 5 bases clipped from V and 4 bases from J, the junction kept 10 bases outside the gene matches. The CDR3 region is CSAPSVAGAPDTQYF. CDR3 coding DNA: TGCAGTGCTCCGTCGGTAGCGGGAGCCCCAGATACGCAGTATTTT.

This clonotype was observed many times. The V call is TRBV20-1, the J call TRBJ2-3; no firm D call. Germline assignment: CDR1 DFQATT and CDR2 SNEGSKA (reference sequence). The CDR3 has 17 residues. V dropped 2 bases and J dropped 2 bases, with 20 bases sitting between them. Here the CDR3 DNA reads TGCAGTGCTAGACAAGCCCTTAGTAGCAGAACCACAGATACGCAGTATTTT. Translated, it gives CSARQALSSRTTDTQYF.

V usage is TRBV7-2 and J usage is TRBJ2-4; D tentatively fits TRBD1 or TRBD2 (5 bases each). The germline V and J ends were trimmed by 4 bases and 9 bases, with 16 bases remaining between them. Germline lookup yields CDR1 SGHTA and CDR2 FQGNSA. The CDR3 has 14 amino acids. The CDR3 nucleotides are TGTGCCAGCAGCTCCTGGGACCCCGGTAGCATTCAGTACTTC. It translates to CASSSWDPGSIQYF.

The chain is built from TRBV29-1 and TRBJ2-1; maybe TRBD2 (6 bases). The ends were cut back, 7 bases at V and 9 bases at J, with 22 bases in the middle. CDR1 SQVTM and CDR2 ANQGSEA come from the germline V gene. The CDR3 length is 14 residues. CDR3 region: CSGYRDSGAGEQFF. The CDR3 nucleotides are TGCAGCGGGTACCGGGACTCCGGGGCCGGTGAGCAGTTCTTC.

The chain uses TRBV19 and TRBJ2-1; 11 bases map to TRBD2. The CDR3 is made up of 15 amino acids. Per the germline V gene, CDR1 is LNHDA and CDR2 is SQIVND (reference sequence). The V gene end was trimmed by 4 bases and the J gene end by 9 bases; junction bases not matched to a gene: 8. This chain's CDR3 is CASSKLAGETREQFF. The CDR3 bases are TGTGCCAGTAGTAAACTAGCGGGAGAGACGCGTGAGCAGTTCTTC.